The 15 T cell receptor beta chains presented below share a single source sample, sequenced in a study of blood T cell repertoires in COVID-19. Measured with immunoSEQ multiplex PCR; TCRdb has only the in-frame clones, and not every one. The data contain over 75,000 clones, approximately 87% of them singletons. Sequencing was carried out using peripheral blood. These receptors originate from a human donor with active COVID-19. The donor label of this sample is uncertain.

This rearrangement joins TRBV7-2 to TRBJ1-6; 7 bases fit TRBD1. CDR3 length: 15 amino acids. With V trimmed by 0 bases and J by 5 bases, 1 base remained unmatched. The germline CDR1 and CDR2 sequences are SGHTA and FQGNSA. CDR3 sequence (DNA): TGTGCCAGCAGCTTAGCGGGACAGAATAATTCACCCCTCCACTTT. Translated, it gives CASSLAGQNNSPLHF.

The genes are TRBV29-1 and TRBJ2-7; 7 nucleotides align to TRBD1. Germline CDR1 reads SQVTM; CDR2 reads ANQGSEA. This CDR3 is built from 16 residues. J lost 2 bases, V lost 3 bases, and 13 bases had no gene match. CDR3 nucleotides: TGCAGCGTTGACGGGTCGCGGACAGGTAATACCTACGAGCAGTACTTC. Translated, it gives CSVDGSRTGNTYEQYF.

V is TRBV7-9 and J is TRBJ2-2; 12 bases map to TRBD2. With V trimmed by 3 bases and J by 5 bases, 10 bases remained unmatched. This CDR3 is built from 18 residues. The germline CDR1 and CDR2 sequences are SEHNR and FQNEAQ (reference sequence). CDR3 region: CASSFSRELAGGTGELFF. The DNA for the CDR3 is TGTGCCAGCAGCTTCAGCCGAGAACTAGCGGGGGGTACCGGGGAGCTGTTTTTT.

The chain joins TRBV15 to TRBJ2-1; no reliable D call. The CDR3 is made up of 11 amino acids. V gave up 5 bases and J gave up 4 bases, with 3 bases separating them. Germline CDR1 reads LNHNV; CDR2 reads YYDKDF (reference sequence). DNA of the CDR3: TGTGCCACCAGCTATTACAATGAGCAGTTCTTC. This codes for CATSYYNEQFF.

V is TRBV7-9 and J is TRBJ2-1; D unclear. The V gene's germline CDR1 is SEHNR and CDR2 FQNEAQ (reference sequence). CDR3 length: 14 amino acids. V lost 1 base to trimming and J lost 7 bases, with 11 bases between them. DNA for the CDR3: TGTGCCAGCAGCTTAGTTTCAGCGTCGAATGAGCAGTTCTTC. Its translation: CASSLVSASNEQFF.

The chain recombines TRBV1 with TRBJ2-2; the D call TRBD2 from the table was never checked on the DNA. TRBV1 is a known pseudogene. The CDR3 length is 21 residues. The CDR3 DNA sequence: TGCACCAGCAGCCAAGATTTTCCGGGACTAGAGCGGGGGGAGAACACCGGGGAGCTGTTTTTT. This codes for CTSSQDFPGLERGENTGELFF.

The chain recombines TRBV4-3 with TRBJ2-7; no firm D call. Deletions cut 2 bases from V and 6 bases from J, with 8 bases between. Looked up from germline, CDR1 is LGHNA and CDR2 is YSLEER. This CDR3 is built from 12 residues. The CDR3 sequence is CASSQLFGEQYF. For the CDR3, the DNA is TGCGCCAGCAGCCAACTATTCGGCGAGCAGTACTTC.

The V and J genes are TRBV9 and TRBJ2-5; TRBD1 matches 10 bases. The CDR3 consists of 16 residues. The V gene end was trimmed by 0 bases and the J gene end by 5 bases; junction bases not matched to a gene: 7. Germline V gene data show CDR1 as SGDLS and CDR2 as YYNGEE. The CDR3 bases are TGTGCCAGCAGCGTAGAGGGACAGGGGCTTGCCGAGACCCAGTACTTC. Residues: CASSVEGQGLAETQYF.

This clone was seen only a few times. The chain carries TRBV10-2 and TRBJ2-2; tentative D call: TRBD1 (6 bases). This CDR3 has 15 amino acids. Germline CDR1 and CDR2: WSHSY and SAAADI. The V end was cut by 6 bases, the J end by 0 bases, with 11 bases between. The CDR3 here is CASSTGFANTGELFF. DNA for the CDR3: TGCGCCAGCAGCACAGGGTTCGCGAACACCGGGGAGCTGTTTTTT.

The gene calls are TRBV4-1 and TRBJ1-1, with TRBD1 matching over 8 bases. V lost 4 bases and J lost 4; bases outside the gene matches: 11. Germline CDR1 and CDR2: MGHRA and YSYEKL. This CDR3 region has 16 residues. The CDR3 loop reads CASSRNDQDRVTEAFF. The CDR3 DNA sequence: TGCGCCAGCAGCCGGAATGATCAGGACAGGGTCACTGAAGCTTTCTTT.

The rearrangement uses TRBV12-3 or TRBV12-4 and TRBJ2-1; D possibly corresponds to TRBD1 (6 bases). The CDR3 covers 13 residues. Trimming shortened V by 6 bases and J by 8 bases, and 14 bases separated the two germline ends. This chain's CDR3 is CASRGSGADEQFF. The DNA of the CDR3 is TGTGCCAGCAGAGGGTCAGGGGCAGATGAGCAGTTCTTC.

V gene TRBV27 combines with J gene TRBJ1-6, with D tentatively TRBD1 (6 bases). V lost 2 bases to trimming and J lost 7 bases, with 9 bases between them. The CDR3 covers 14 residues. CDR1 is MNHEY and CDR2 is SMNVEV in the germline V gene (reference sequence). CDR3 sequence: CASSLRQGNSPLHF. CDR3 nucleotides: TGTGCCAGCAGTTTACGGCAGGGGAATTCACCCCTCCACTTT.

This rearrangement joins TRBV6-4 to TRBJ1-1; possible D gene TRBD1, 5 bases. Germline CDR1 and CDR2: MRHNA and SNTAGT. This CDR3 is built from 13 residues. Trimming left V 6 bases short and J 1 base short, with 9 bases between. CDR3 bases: TGTGCCAGCAGGATGGACACGAACACTGAAGCTTTCTTT. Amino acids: CASRMDTNTEAFF.

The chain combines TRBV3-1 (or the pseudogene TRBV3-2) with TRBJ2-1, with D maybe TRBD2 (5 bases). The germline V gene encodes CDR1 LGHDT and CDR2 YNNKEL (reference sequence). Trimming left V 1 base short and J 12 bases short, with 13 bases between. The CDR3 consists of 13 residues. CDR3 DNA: TGTGCCAGCAGCCAAGGTAACCGGGATTCGCAGTTCTTC. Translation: CASSQGNRDSQFF.

The CDR3 DNA follows: TGCAGTGCTAGAGATGGGCGGGGTGTGTTCTTC. Amino acid sequence: CSARDGRGVFF. The chain joins TRBV20-1 to TRBJ2-1, with a possible D match to TRBD2 (6 bases). The V end lost 0 bases, the J end lost 15 bases, and 12 bases lay between the germline ends. The CDR3 has 11 residues. Germline assignment: CDR1 DFQATT and CDR2 SNEGSKA (reference sequence).